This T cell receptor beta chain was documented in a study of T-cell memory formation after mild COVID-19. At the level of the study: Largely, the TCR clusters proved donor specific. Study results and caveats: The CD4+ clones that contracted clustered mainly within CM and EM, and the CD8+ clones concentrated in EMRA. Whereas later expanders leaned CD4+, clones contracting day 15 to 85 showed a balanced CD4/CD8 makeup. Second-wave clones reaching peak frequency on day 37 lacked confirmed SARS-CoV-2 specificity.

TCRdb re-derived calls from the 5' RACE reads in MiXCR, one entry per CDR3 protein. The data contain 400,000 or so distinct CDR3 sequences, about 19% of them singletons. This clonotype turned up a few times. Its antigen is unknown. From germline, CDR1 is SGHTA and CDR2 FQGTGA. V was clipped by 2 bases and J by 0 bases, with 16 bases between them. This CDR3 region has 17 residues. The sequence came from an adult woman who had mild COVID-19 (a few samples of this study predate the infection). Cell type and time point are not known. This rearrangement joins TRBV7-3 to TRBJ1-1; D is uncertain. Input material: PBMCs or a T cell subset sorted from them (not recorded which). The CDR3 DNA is TGTGCCAGCAGCTTAGAAGGAGGACGGCCTATGAACACTGAAGCTTTCTTT. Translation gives CASSLEGGRPMNTEAFF.